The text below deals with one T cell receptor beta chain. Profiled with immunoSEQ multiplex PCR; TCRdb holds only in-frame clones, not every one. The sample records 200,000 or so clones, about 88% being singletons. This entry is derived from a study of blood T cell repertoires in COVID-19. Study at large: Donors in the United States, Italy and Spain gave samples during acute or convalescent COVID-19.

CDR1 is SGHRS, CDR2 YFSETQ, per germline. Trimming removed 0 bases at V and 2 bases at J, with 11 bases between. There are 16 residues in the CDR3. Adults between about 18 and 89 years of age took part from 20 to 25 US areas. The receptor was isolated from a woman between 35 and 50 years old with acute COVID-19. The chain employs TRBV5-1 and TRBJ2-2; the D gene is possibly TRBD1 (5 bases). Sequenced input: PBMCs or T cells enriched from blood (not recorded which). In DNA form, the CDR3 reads TGCGCCAGCAGCTTGGTCCAGGGCATAAACACCGGGGAGCTGTTTTTT. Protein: CASSLVQGINTGELFF. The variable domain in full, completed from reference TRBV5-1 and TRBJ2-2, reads KAGVTQTPRYLIKTRGQQVTLSCSPISGHRSVSWYQQTPGQGLQFLFEYFSETQRNKGNFPGRFSGRQFSNSRSEMNVSTLELGDSALYLCASSLVQGINTGELFFGEGSRLTVL.